This T cell receptor beta chain is from a study of early T cells in non-severe SARS-CoV-2 infection. Study-level background: Sequencing of bulk RNA from unsorted whole blood was done, without chain pairing.

This clonotype has at least ten counts. TCRdb redid the calling of the 5' RACE reads with MiXCR, one entry per CDR3 protein. Of about 64,000 distinct CDR3 sequences detected, approximately 10% appear once; the ten largest clones hold about 2.7%. CDR1 and CDR2 (germline): MNHEY, SVGEGT. V was cut by 6 bases and J by 0 bases, with 14 bases left in between. The CDR3 covers 16 residues. The receptor's source is an adult who was a healthcare worker with PCR-confirmed SARS-CoV-2 infection or an uninfected control (not recorded which). The sequencing here drew on whole blood, taken at baseline. The rearrangement uses TRBV6-2 or TRBV6-3 and TRBJ2-2; a weak D match, TRBD2 (6 bases). This chain's CDR3 is CASRKLGGTNTGELFF. The CDR3 DNA reads TGTGCCAGCAGGAAACTGGGGGGTACGAACACCGGGGAGCTGTTTTTT.